These 3 T cell receptor beta chains came from one sample sequenced in a study of T cell responses to AZD1222 COVID-19 vaccine. Sequencing used immunoSEQ multiplex PCR; TCRdb keeps in-frame clones, though not all of them. This sample has under 150,000 clones, with roughly 90% found just once. Sequenced here: peripheral blood, sampled 28 days after the second AZD1222 dose. These receptors were obtained from an adult who received the AZD1222 COVID-19 vaccine.

CDR3 loop: CASSPAGDTQYF. The CDR3 DNA is TGTGCCAGCAGCCCGGCGGGGGATACGCAGTATTTT. The chain has TRBV5-6 and TRBJ2-3, with a weak D call TRBD2 (6 bases). Trimming removed 4 bases from V and 6 bases from J, with 9 bases in between. The germline V gene encodes CDR1 SGHDT and CDR2 YYEEEE. The CDR3 has 12 amino acids.

V is TRBV11-2 and J is TRBJ1-6; D possibly corresponds to TRBD1 (6 bases). The V gene lost 1 base and the J gene lost 7 bases, with 11 bases spanning the gap. The germline CDR1 and CDR2 sequences are SGHAT and FQNNGV. The length of the CDR3 is 15 residues. The DNA for the CDR3 is TGTGCCAGCAGCTTAGGGGTCGGGGGCAATTCACCCCTCCACTTT. Translating gives CASSLGVGGNSPLHF.

The V call is TRBV5-4, the J call TRBJ2-3, with 8 nucleotides matching TRBD1. The trim removed 5 bases at V and 2 bases at J, leaving 7 bases unmatched. Per germline, CDR1 SGHNT and CDR2 YYREEE (reference sequence). The length of the CDR3 is 15 residues. The CDR3 DNA reads TGTGCCAGCAGACAGGGACAGGCTTACACAGATACGCAGTATTTT. As protein: CASRQGQAYTDTQYF.